The next 28 T cell receptor beta chains were all read from a single sample in a study of cytomegalovirus exposure and HLA in healthy donors (dated by TCRdb to 2016 to 2017). The method was the immunoSEQ multiplex PCR assay. The multiplex PCR relied on a mix of 60 forward primers for TCR Vbeta segments and 13 reverse primers for TCR Jbeta segments. The clones in this table, taken by TCRdb from immuneACCESS, are in-frame only. Not every clone is retained; where verified, under half of the shortfall comes from an unresolved V gene, and the cause of the rest is unknown. Recorded for this sample are over 110,000 clones; roughly 80% of them occurred a single time. The ten most abundant clones make up approximately 8.8% of the sample. The sample consisted of PBMCs. The receptors were sampled from a woman in her 50s in good health and CMV-seropositive.

Comment on this clone: Other DNA variants within this sample encode the same CDR3. V gene TRBV6-6 combines with J gene TRBJ1-1; no firm D call. This CDR3 has 14 residues. The germline V gene encodes CDR1 MNHNY and CDR2 SVGAGI (reference sequence). V was cut by 0 bases and J by 11 bases, with 16 bases left in between. CDR3 in amino acids: CASSYSTGGESAFF. For the CDR3, the DNA is TGTGCCAGCAGTTACTCGACTGGAGGCGAAAGCGCTTTCTTT.

The sample holds a few counts of this clone. CDR3 sequence reads: CASSYYPGGYGYTF. CDR3 coding DNA: TGTGCCAGCAGTTACTACCCAGGGGGCTATGGCTACACCTTC. This rearrangement joins TRBV6-5 to TRBJ1-2; 7 bases fit TRBD1. The CDR3 has 14 amino acids. CDR1 is MNHEY, CDR2 SVGAGI, per germline. The V segment lost 1 base and the J segment 4 bases; nucleotides outside the gene matches: 3.

J is TRBJ2-7 and V is TRBV15, with a possible D match to TRBD2 (5 bases). This CDR3 has 13 residues. The V end lost 8 bases, the J end lost 0 bases, and 11 bases lay between the germline ends. Germline CDR1 reads LNHNV; CDR2 reads YYDKDF (reference sequence). The CDR3 loop reads CATGDRGSYEQYF. CDR3 in DNA: TGTGCCACCGGCGACCGGGGCTCCTACGAGCAGTACTTC.

The genes are TRBV7-2 and TRBJ2-1; no clear D. This CDR3 is 14 amino acids long. Germline loops: CDR1 SGHTA, CDR2 FQGNSA. Trimming shortened V by 4 bases and J by 1 base, and 8 bases separated the two germline ends. The CDR3 spells CASSSALSYNEQFF. The CDR3 DNA reads TGTGCCAGCAGCTCGGCACTATCCTACAATGAGCAGTTCTTC.

The genes are TRBV19 and TRBJ2-2; D uncertain. Trimming removed 8 bases from V and 0 bases from J, with 10 bases in between. This CDR3 is 14 amino acids long. CDR1 and CDR2 from the germline V gene are LNHDA and SQIVND (reference sequence). CDR3 in DNA: TGTGCCAGTGCCGAACGCGCGAACACCGGGGAGCTGTTTTTT. Protein sequence: CASAERANTGELFF. Drawing the rest from reference TRBV19 and TRBJ2-2, the complete variable domain is DGGITQSPKYLFRKEGQNVTLSCEQNLNHDAMYWYRQDPGQGLRLIYYSQIVNDFQKGDIAEGYSVSREKKESFPLTVTSAQKNPTAFYLCASAERANTGELFFGEGSRLTVL.

V and J are TRBV7-9 and TRBJ2-1; 7 positions agree with TRBD2. V gave up 1 base and J gave up 3 bases; unmatched junction bases: 6. Germline lookup yields CDR1 SEHNR and CDR2 FQNEAQ (reference sequence). The CDR3 consists of 16 residues. CDR3 sequence (DNA): TGTGCCAGCAGCTTAGATTGGCGGGGGAACTACAATGAGCAGTTCTTC. It is translated as CASSLDWRGNYNEQFF.

This chain uses TRBV7-3 with TRBJ2-5; 8 nucleotides match TRBD2. This CDR3 spans 14 amino acids. Looked up from germline, CDR1 is SGHTA and CDR2 is FQGTGA. V lost 5 bases and J lost 2; bases outside the gene matches: 4. CDR3 in DNA: TGTGCCAGCAGCCTTACTAGCGGACAAGAGACCCAGTACTTC. Protein product: CASSLTSGQETQYF.

The chain employs TRBV2 and TRBJ2-4; 7 bases line up with TRBD1. The germline V gene has CDR1 SNHLY and CDR2 FYNNEI. The CDR3 sequence is 16 residues long. Germline trimming cut 5 bases from V and 6 bases from J; bases unmatched to any gene: 13. The CDR3 DNA sequence: TGTGCCAGCAGTAAAATCCGGGACAGCACTACAAACATTCAGTACTTC. As protein: CASSKIRDSTTNIQYF.

The chain uses TRBV4-3 and TRBJ1-2, with 7 bases lining up with TRBD1. Losses at the gene ends were 3 bases for V and 3 bases for J; bases not matched to a gene: 4. Germline values: CDR1 LGHNA, CDR2 YSLEER. CDR3 length equals 14 residues. In nucleotides, the CDR3 is TGCGCCAGCAGCCAGGGAACAGGGGACTATGGCTACACCTTC. This codes for CASSQGTGDYGYTF.

The chain uses TRBV5-4 and TRBJ2-3; perhaps TRBD1 as D (5 bases). Germline assignment: CDR1 SGHNT and CDR2 YYREEE (reference sequence). V was cut by 0 bases and J by 4 bases, with 9 bases left in between. CDR3 length equals 14 residues. CDR3 in amino acids: CASSLVQGADTQYF. The CDR3 nucleotides are TGTGCCAGCAGCTTGGTTCAGGGCGCAGATACGCAGTATTTT.

This clone occurred once. The V and J genes are TRBV10-1 and TRBJ1-3, with 7 positions matching TRBD1. Germline V gene sequence: CDR1 WNHNN, CDR2 SYGVQD (reference sequence). Losses at the gene ends were 0 bases for V and 8 bases for J; bases not matched to a gene: 4. This CDR3 contains 14 residues. The CDR3 here is CASSESTGEDTIYF. CDR3 nucleotides: TGCGCCAGCAGTGAGTCAACAGGGGAAGACACCATATATTTT.

The chain couples TRBV7-2 to TRBJ1-4; 8 bases are shared with TRBD1. Trimming removed 5 bases from V and 7 bases from J; junction bases left unmatched: 9. CDR1 is SGHTA, CDR2 FQGNSA, per germline. The CDR3 sequence is 15 residues long. CDR3: CASSRMGQVTEKLFF. DNA for the CDR3: TGTGCCAGCAGCCGTATGGGACAGGTGACTGAAAAACTGTTTTTT.

The chain employs TRBV5-1 and TRBJ2-7; perhaps TRBD1 as D (5 bases). CDR1 SGHRS and CDR2 YFSETQ come from the germline V gene. Trimming took 0 bases from V and 5 from J, leaving 15 bases between them. The CDR3 is 15 residues long. The CDR3 region has the DNA TGCGCCAGCAGCTTGGTTGTAGGACATGGGAACGAGCAGTACTTC. Its translation is CASSLVVGHGNEQYF.

In this sample, this clone turned up once. Other DNA variants within this sample encode the same CDR3. This chain uses TRBV6-5 with TRBJ1-2; possibly TRBD1 for D (5 bases). The V and J ends lost 9 bases and 8 bases respectively, with 22 bases between them. Germline V gene sequence: CDR1 MNHEY, CDR2 SVGAGI. This CDR3 region has 14 residues. CDR3 coding DNA: TGTGCCAGTAGAACCCCCGGGGCACGGGGGGGCTACACCTTC. Translation: CASRTPGARGGYTF.

The chain joins TRBV19 to TRBJ1-6, with D possibly being TRBD1 (5 bases). The CDR3 runs to 14 residues. The V end lost 3 bases, the J end lost 9 bases, and 12 bases lay between the germline ends. Germline V gene lookup returns CDR1 LNHDA and CDR2 SQIVND (reference sequence). The CDR3 spells CASSMGRVSSPLHF. CDR3 nucleotides: TGTGCCAGTAGTATGGGCAGGGTTAGTTCACCCCTCCACTTT.

This clone was seen once. In DNA, the CDR3 is TGTGCCAGCAGCATCCGCGGTTCTAGCGGGGGTATGTACGAGCAGTACTTC. This codes for CASSIRGSSGGMYEQYF. The V gene is TRBV7-2, the J gene TRBJ2-7; TRBD2 matches at 10 bases. J gave up 4 bases and V 5 bases, and 14 bases lay outside the gene matches. This CDR3 is built from 17 residues. Germline V gene sequence: CDR1 SGHTA, CDR2 FQGNSA. Looking up the rest from reference TRBV7-2 and TRBJ2-7 gives the full variable domain: GAGVSQSPSNKVTEKGKDVELRCDPISGHTALYWYRQSLGQGLEFLIYFQGNSAPDKSGLPSDRFSAERTGGSVSTLTIQRTQQEDSAVYLCASSIRGSSGGMYEQYFGPGTRLTVT.

V is TRBV4-1 and J is TRBJ2-5, with D possibly TRBD1 on 7 matching bases. The CDR3 is 14 residues long. Trimming removed 4 bases from V and 5 bases from J, with 14 bases in between. The germline gives CDR1 MGHRA, CDR2 YSYEKL. The CDR3 sequence: CASSPPTGRETQYF. CDR3 sequence (DNA): TGCGCCAGCAGCCCCCCGACAGGGAGGGAGACCCAGTACTTC.

This clone was recorded once. In the same sample, other DNA sequences code for this CDR3. CDR3 coding DNA: TGTGCCAGCCGTTCTAGCGGGGGGGCCTACAATGAGCAGTTCTTC. Translating gives CASRSSGGAYNEQFF. The genes are TRBV2 and TRBJ2-1; 12 nucleotides agree with TRBD2. The CDR3 totals 15 residues. The germline CDR1 and CDR2 sequences are SNHLY and FYNNEI. The junction had 4 bases not matched to a gene; V was cut back by 8 bases and J by 2 bases.

CDR3 nucleotide sequence: TGTGCCAGCAGCGTAGGTCTGGGCAGGTCGTACCAAGAGACCCAGTACTTC. This encodes CASSVGLGRSYQETQYF. The gene calls are TRBV9 and TRBJ2-5; no reliable D call. There are 17 residues in the CDR3. The germline V and J ends were trimmed by 0 bases and 0 bases, with 15 bases remaining between them. The germline gives CDR1 SGDLS, CDR2 YYNGEE.

The rearrangement uses TRBV25-1 and TRBJ1-4; D may be TRBD1 (6 bases). The germline gives CDR1 MGHDK, CDR2 SYGVNS. The CDR3 runs to 13 residues. Trimming took 5 bases from V and 7 from J, leaving 11 bases between them. DNA of the CDR3: TGTGCCAGCAGTAGGCCAGGGGTTGAAAAACTGTTTTTT. Its protein product is CASSRPGVEKLFF.

The rearrangement joins TRBV5-6 to TRBJ1-2; 8 nucleotides agree with TRBD1. The ends lost 0 bases at V and 8 bases at J; junction bases unmatched: 9. Germline loops: CDR1 SGHDT, CDR2 YYEEEE. The CDR3 consists of 15 residues. In DNA, the CDR3 is TGTGCCAGCAGCTTGGCTAATCAGGGGGCGCGGGGCTACACCTTC. Amino acids: CASSLANQGARGYTF.

This chain joins TRBV7-9 and TRBJ2-7, with TRBD2 matching over 7 bases. Germline V gives CDR1 SEHNR, CDR2 FQNEAQ (reference sequence). V lost 5 bases and J lost 0; bases outside the gene matches: 4. CDR3 length equals 14 residues. The chain's CDR3 is CASSLGGVSYEQYF. The CDR3 nucleotides are TGTGCCAGCAGCCTGGGGGGGGTCTCCTACGAGCAGTACTTC.

Written as DNA, the CDR3 is TGTGCCAGTAGTGAGGGACAGGGGACCGGGGAGCTGTTTTTT. It codes for CASSEGQGTGELFF. The chain is built from TRBV19 and TRBJ2-2, with 10 bases aligning to TRBD1. CDR1 and CDR2 (germline): LNHDA, SQIVND (reference sequence). After removal of 5 bases from V and 5 bases from J, the junction contained 2 bases not matched to a gene. There are 14 residues in the CDR3.

This chain connects TRBV5-1 to TRBJ2-7; 9 positions agree with TRBD1. There are 14 residues in the CDR3. The trim removed 8 bases at V and 0 bases at J, leaving 6 bases unmatched. The germline CDR1 and CDR2 sequences are SGHRS and YFSETQ. CDR3 DNA sequence: TGCGCCAGTAATGGACAGGGGAGCTCCTACGAGCAGTACTTC. This encodes CASNGQGSSYEQYF.

The chain joins TRBV15 to TRBJ2-7, with TRBD1 identical over 7 bases. From germline, CDR1 is LNHNV and CDR2 YYDKDF (reference sequence). V shed 1 base, J shed 4 bases, and the junction held 7 bases outside the gene matches. The CDR3 is 15 residues long. Here the CDR3 reads CATSRGGTAAYEQYF. The CDR3 bases are TGTGCCACCAGCAGAGGTGGGACAGCTGCTTACGAGCAGTACTTC.

The chain uses TRBV7-2 and TRBJ2-3; D is perhaps TRBD2 (5 bases). Germline loops: CDR1 SGHTA, CDR2 FQGNSA. Trimming took off 1 base at V and 2 bases at J, with 13 bases between the two ends. The CDR3 runs to 16 residues. CDR3 sequence: CASSLGQAAHTDTQYF. CDR3 in DNA: TGTGCCAGCAGCTTAGGACAAGCGGCGCACACAGATACGCAGTATTTT.

The V and J genes are TRBV6-1 and TRBJ1-2, with 10 bases matching TRBD1. V was pared by 5 bases and J by 8 bases, with 8 bases of the junction left unmatched. Germline CDR1 is MNHNS and CDR2 is SASEGT. The CDR3 covers 14 residues. DNA of the CDR3: TGTGCCAGCAGTTTACCGGGACAGGGGAGCGGCTACACCTTC. Its translation: CASSLPGQGSGYTF.

This rearrangement joins TRBV5-6 to TRBJ2-7; tentative D call: TRBD2 (6 bases). V lost 0 bases and J 2 bases, leaving 9 bases between the germline ends. The CDR3 covers 14 residues. The germline gives CDR1 SGHDT, CDR2 YYEEEE. In DNA form, the CDR3 reads TGTGCCAGCAGCTTGGATGGAGGGGCCTACGAGCAGTACTTC. As protein: CASSLDGGAYEQYF.